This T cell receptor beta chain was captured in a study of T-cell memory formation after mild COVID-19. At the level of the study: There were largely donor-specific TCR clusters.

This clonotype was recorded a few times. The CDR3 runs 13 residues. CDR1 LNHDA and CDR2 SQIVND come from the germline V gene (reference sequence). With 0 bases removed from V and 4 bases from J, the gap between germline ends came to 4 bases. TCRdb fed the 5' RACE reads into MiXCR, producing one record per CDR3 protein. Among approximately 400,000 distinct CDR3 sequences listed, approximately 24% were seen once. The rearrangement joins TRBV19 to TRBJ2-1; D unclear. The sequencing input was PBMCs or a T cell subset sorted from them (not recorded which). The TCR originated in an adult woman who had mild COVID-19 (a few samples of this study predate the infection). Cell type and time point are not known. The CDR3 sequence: CASSIEFYNEQFF. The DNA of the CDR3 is TGTGCCAGTAGTATAGAGTTTTACAATGAGCAGTTCTTC.